The 28 T cell receptor beta chains given below trace back to one sample, sequenced in a study of post-analysis software for immune sequencing data. The study's findings and limits: TRBV5-6, TRBV5-1 and TRBV20-1 were among a few TRBV segments more frequent in patients than controls.

The TCR beta cDNA libraries contained unique molecular identifiers. In TCRdb, the PCR reads were re-called with MiXCR into one record per CDR3 protein. The data show fewer than 700,000 distinct CDR3 sequences, roughly 46% seen once. Their target antigens are unknown. The sequenced sample consisted of blood. Receptors were obtained from a girl between 5 and 17 years old with multiple sclerosis.

This clonotype was detected ten times or more. The chain employs TRBV29-1 and TRBJ2-7; D perhaps matches TRBD1 (5 bases). CDR1 and CDR2 from the germline V gene are SQVTM and ANQGSEA. There are 13 residues in the CDR3. Trimming shortened V by 0 bases and J by 1 base, and 7 bases separated the two germline ends. The CDR3 DNA sequence: TGCAGCGTTGAAGAGCAGGGATCCTACGAGCAGTACTTC. As protein: CSVEEQGSYEQYF.

This chain links TRBV12-3 or TRBV12-4 with TRBJ2-5; D gene ambiguous. The CDR3 consists of 14 residues. V was trimmed by 6 bases and J by 5 bases, leaving 16 bases between them. In DNA form, the CDR3 reads TGTGCCAGCAGCTACGAGACGCCACGGGAGACCCAGTACTTC. The encoded protein is CASSYETPRETQYF.

A few counts support this clonotype. V is TRBV28 and J is TRBJ1-2, with 7 positions matching TRBD1. Germline V gives CDR1 MDHEN, CDR2 SYDVKM. This CDR3 spans 13 amino acids. V trimming: 8 bases; J trimming: 7 bases; junction bases outside the gene matches: 10. This CDR3 is CASEGQLGPGYTF. Written as DNA, the CDR3 is TGTGCCAGCGAGGGACAGCTGGGCCCTGGCTACACCTTC.

This clonotype turned up a few times. The chain has TRBV20-1 and TRBJ1-5, with D unclear. V was pared by 3 bases and J by 3 bases, with 15 bases between. The CDR3 is made up of 15 amino acids. Germline CDR1 is DFQATT and CDR2 is SNEGSKA (reference sequence). CDR3 sequence: CSASVGNPINQPQHF. For the CDR3, the DNA is TGCAGTGCTAGTGTGGGGAATCCCATCAATCAGCCCCAGCATTTT.

This chain uses TRBV19 with TRBJ1-5; D unresolved. Trimming left V 3 bases short and J 2 bases short, with 11 bases between. In germline, CDR1 is LNHDA, CDR2 SQIVND (reference sequence). The CDR3 runs to 15 residues. This CDR3 is CASSIPSLGNQPQHF. The DNA of the CDR3 is TGTGCCAGTAGTATTCCCTCTCTAGGCAATCAGCCCCAGCATTTT.

The chain links TRBV6-5 to TRBJ2-3; a weak D match, TRBD2 (7 bases). The CDR3 covers 15 residues. Germline CDR1 is MNHEY and CDR2 is SVGAGI. Trimming removed 6 bases from V and 2 bases from J, with 15 bases in between. The CDR3 sequence: CASRGGAFDTDTQYF. The CDR3, as DNA: TGTGCCAGCAGGGGGGGGGCCTTTGACACAGATACGCAGTATTTT.

V and J are TRBV2 and TRBJ2-1; TRBD1 matches 9 bases. The CDR3 totals 15 residues. V shed 2 bases and J 4 bases; nucleotides not matched to a gene: 3. Germline-derived CDR1 and CDR2 are SNHLY and FYNNEI. CDR3 in DNA: TGTGCCAGCAGTGAAACAGGGGGCTTTTACAATGAGCAGTTCTTC. This gives the protein CASSETGGFYNEQFF.

The chain joins TRBV20-1 to TRBJ1-1; D ambiguous. Germline V gives CDR1 DFQATT, CDR2 SNEGSKA (reference sequence). The CDR3 runs 16 residues. V was shortened by 6 bases and J by 1 base, with 21 bases between the two germline ends. The chain's CDR3 is CSAVALEAFSNTEAFF. The CDR3 DNA follows: TGCAGTGCCGTCGCCCTAGAGGCCTTTTCGAACACTGAAGCTTTCTTT.

This clonotype has a handful of counts. The rearrangement uses TRBV28 and TRBJ1-1; D ambiguous. This CDR3 region has 14 residues. V was clipped by 7 bases and J by 0 bases, with 12 bases between them. CDR1 and CDR2 from the germline V gene are MDHEN and SYDVKM. This CDR3 is CASTLGIVNTEAFF. The DNA for the CDR3 is TGTGCCAGCACCCTAGGCATTGTGAACACTGAAGCTTTCTTT. The entire variable domain, with the rest obtained from reference TRBV28 and TRBJ1-1, is as follows: DVKVTQSSRYLVKRTGEKVFLECVQDMDHENMFWYRQDPGLGLRLIYFSYDVKMKEKGDIPEGYSVSREKKERFSLILESASTNQTSMYLCASTLGIVNTEAFFGQGTRLTVV.

The V gene is TRBV6-5, the J gene TRBJ2-3; 7 nucleotides match TRBD2. CDR1 and CDR2 (germline): MNHEY, SVGAGI. This CDR3 spans 15 amino acids. V dropped 6 bases and J dropped 2; count of bases not matched to a gene: 8. The CDR3 coding sequence is TGTGCCAGCAGGAACCTAGGGAGGGCCACAGATACGCAGTATTTT. This codes for CASRNLGRATDTQYF.

This chain joins TRBV4-1 and TRBJ1-2; no definite D call. The CDR3 is 15 amino acids. V lost 3 bases and J 4 bases, leaving 15 bases between the germline ends. In germline, CDR1 is MGHRA, CDR2 YSYEKL. The CDR3: CASSQPGKRSYGYTF. The CDR3 DNA sequence: TGCGCCAGCAGCCAGCCGGGGAAGAGGTCCTATGGCTACACCTTC.

The table lists this clonotype with a few counts. This sequence joins TRBV9 and TRBJ2-5; D might be TRBD1 (6 bases). The CDR3 is 17 residues long. V was shortened by 0 bases and J by 5 bases, with 20 bases between the two germline ends. Germline V gene lookup returns CDR1 SGDLS and CDR2 YYNGEE. As DNA, the CDR3 is TGTGCCAGCAGCGTAGGAGTCAGTTGGGGGCCTGAGGAGACCCAGTACTTC. It yields the protein CASSVGVSWGPEETQYF.

The V call is TRBV7-3, the J call TRBJ2-1; 10 bases line up with TRBD1. Germline trimming cut 4 bases from V and 7 bases from J; bases unmatched to any gene: 7. This CDR3 has 15 residues. Looked up from germline, CDR1 is SGHTA and CDR2 is FQGTGA. The CDR3 DNA reads as TGTGCCAGCAGCTCACCGGGACAGGGGCGAAATGAGCAGTTCTTC. Residues: CASSSPGQGRNEQFF.

The CDR3 reads CASSGVGYNYDEQYF. The DNA for the CDR3 is TGTGCCAGCAGTGGGGTCGGCTACAACTACGATGAGCAGTACTTC. This rearrangement joins TRBV2 to TRBJ2-1; D ambiguous. The end of the DNA is better explained by TRBJ2-7, so the J call may be wrong. CDR3 length: 15 amino acids. The germline V gene encodes CDR1 SNHLY and CDR2 FYNNEI.

In this sample, this clonotype turned up a few times. The rearrangement links TRBV20-1 to TRBJ2-5, with 9 bases fitting TRBD1. The J call may be in error: the DNA end matches TRBJ2-7 better. The V gene's germline CDR1 is DFQATT and CDR2 SNEGSKA (reference sequence). CDR3 length equals 14 residues. The CDR3 nucleotides read TGCAGTGCTACGGTTGGACAGGGGTGGACCGAGCAGTACTTC. Translation: CSATVGQGWTEQYF.

The chain combines TRBV4-2 with TRBJ2-3; the D gene is possibly TRBD2 (6 bases). The V gene's germline CDR1 is LGHNA and CDR2 YNFKEQ. The CDR3 runs 16 residues. V shed 3 bases and J shed 0 bases, with 13 bases lying between them. The CDR3 DNA is TGTGCCAGCAGCCACTTAGGACTAACGAGCACAGATACGCAGTATTTT. It yields the protein CASSHLGLTSTDTQYF.

This clonotype was observed a single time. The V gene is TRBV7-9, the J gene TRBJ1-2, with 7 bases fitting TRBD1. Germline V gene data show CDR1 as SEHNR and CDR2 as FQNEAQ (reference sequence). This CDR3 spans 13 amino acids. The trim removed 2 bases at V and 6 bases at J, leaving 3 bases unmatched. The CDR3 protein is CASSLPQGNGYTF. In DNA, the CDR3 is TGTGCCAGCAGCTTACCACAGGGGAATGGCTACACCTTC.

The rearrangement joins TRBV19 to TRBJ2-4; 16 bases line up with TRBD2. Germline CDR1 and CDR2: LNHDA and SQIVND (reference sequence). V shed 7 bases, J shed 1 base, and the junction held 13 bases outside the gene matches. The CDR3 runs to 20 residues. CDR3 protein: CASTRGLAGGYSGAKNIQYF. The CDR3 DNA reads TGTGCCAGTACGCGGGGACTAGCGGGAGGGTACTCCGGTGCCAAAAACATTCAGTACTTC.

V is TRBV12-3 or TRBV12-4 and J is TRBJ2-3, with a tentative D call TRBD2 (5 bases). V was trimmed by 5 bases and J by 2 bases, leaving 14 bases between them. The CDR3 consists of 15 residues. CDR3 bases: TGTGCCAGCAGTCCCAAGGGCGACTACACAGATACGCAGTATTTT. Translating it yields CASSPKGDYTDTQYF.

This clonotype occurred a few times. The J gene is TRBJ2-3, the V gene TRBV11-2; D remains ambiguous. V was trimmed by 0 bases and J by 0 bases, leaving 4 bases between them. The CDR3 is 14 residues long. Germline loops: CDR1 SGHAT, CDR2 FQNNGV. The CDR3: CASSLEPSTDTQYF. For the CDR3, the DNA is TGTGCCAGCAGCTTAGAACCCAGCACAGATACGCAGTATTTT.

The chain employs TRBV20-1 and TRBJ2-4; 11 bases agree with TRBD2. TRBJ2-7 explains the end of the DNA better; the J call may be wrong. The CDR3 is made up of 16 amino acids. CDR1 DFQATT and CDR2 SNEGSKA come from the germline V gene (reference sequence). The CDR3 sequence is CSARLPGTSGHYEQYF. The DNA of the CDR3 is TGCAGTGCTAGACTTCCAGGGACTAGCGGCCATTACGAGCAGTACTTC.

The V and J genes are TRBV5-1 and TRBJ2-3, with D tentatively TRBD2 (5 bases). Germline CDR1 is SGHRS and CDR2 is YFSETQ. The CDR3 contains 16 residues. The V and J ends lost 6 bases and 4 bases respectively, with 21 bases between them. CDR3 sequence (DNA): TGCGCCAGCACCACCGATACAAGTGGTAGCGCAGATACGCAGTATTTT. This gives the protein CASTTDTSGSADTQYF. Full variable domain (rest looked up from reference TRBV5-1 and TRBJ2-3): KAGVTQTPRYLIKTRGQQVTLSCSPISGHRSVSWYQQTPGQGLQFLFEYFSETQRNKGNFPGRFSGRQFSNSRSEMNVSTLELGDSALYLCASTTDTSGSADTQYFGPGTRLTVL.

The chain links TRBV20-1 to TRBJ2-7, with unresolved D. CDR1 DFQATT and CDR2 SNEGSKA come from the germline V gene (reference sequence). V was clipped by 0 bases and J by 1 base, with 10 bases between them. This CDR3 region has 14 residues. The CDR3 region is CSARDPFESYEQYF. The CDR3 DNA reads TGCAGTGCTAGAGATCCATTCGAGTCCTACGAGCAGTACTTC.

The CDR3 protein is CASSFRVAGANVLTF. The CDR3 bases are TGTGCCAGCAGCTTTCGAGTAGCTGGGGCCAACGTCCTGACTTTC. The chain has TRBV7-2 and TRBJ2-6; D remains unclear. CDR1 SGHTA and CDR2 FQGNSA come from the germline V gene. Deletions cut 3 bases from V and 2 bases from J, with 8 bases between. The CDR3 covers 15 residues.

This sequence joins TRBV4-1 and TRBJ1-5; D is unclear. V was clipped by 4 bases and J by 4 bases, with 11 bases between them. The CDR3 contains 14 residues. From germline, CDR1 is MGHRA and CDR2 YSYEKL. CDR3 protein: CASSRGPWNQPQHF. The CDR3 DNA follows: TGCGCCAGCAGCCGTGGACCATGGAATCAGCCCCAGCATTTT.

This clonotype was seen more than once but under ten times. The chain has TRBV4-1 and TRBJ2-5; TRBD1 agrees at 10 bases. Near its end, the DNA agrees better with TRBJ2-7, so the J call may be wrong. Germline-derived CDR1 and CDR2 are MGHRA and YSYEKL. The length of the CDR3 is 16 residues. Written as DNA, the CDR3 is TGCGCCAGCAGCTCTCAAGGACGGGACAGGGGTCCCGAGCAGTACTTC. Translated: CASSSQGRDRGPEQYF.

A note on this clonotype: A much larger clone differs from this one at a single base, so this may be a read error. J is TRBJ1-2 and V is TRBV12-3 or TRBV12-4; D not certain. This CDR3 region has 11 residues. The CDR3 DNA reads TGTGTCAGCAGTTTAACCTATGGCTACACCTTC. Its protein product is CVSSLTYGYTF.

This clonotype was seen more than once but under ten times. The genes are TRBV20-1 and TRBJ2-3; 7 bases are shared with TRBD2. Losses at the gene ends were 7 bases for V and 6 bases for J; bases not matched to a gene: 7. Per the germline V gene, CDR1 is DFQATT and CDR2 is SNEGSKA (reference sequence). The CDR3 has 12 amino acids. This CDR3 is CSVRAGDDTQYF. DNA for the CDR3: TGCAGTGTACGGGCGGGGGATGATACGCAGTATTTT.